This T cell receptor beta chain appears in the sequencing data of a study of blood T cell repertoires in COVID-19. As for the study in general: Acute and convalescent COVID-19 specimens originated in the United States, Italy and Spain. T cells, B-cell-depleted T cells, or PBMCs provided the cDNA or gDNA that served as material.

V was clipped by 6 bases and J by 5 bases; unmatched bases: 9. The CDR3 spans 13 residues. From germline, CDR1 is SQVTM and CDR2 ANQGSEA. Methods used by the authors: Reference gene primer amplification gave estimated nucleated cell counts. Repertoires were generated with immunoSEQ multiplex PCR, while TCRdb's copy carries only in-frame clones and drops some. Clone size and the V and J calls come from that table; the DNA yielded D and trimming. Of roughly 70,000 clones in the sample, about 88% were seen once. This sequence originates from a man between 65 and 85 years old with active or convalescent COVID-19. Sequenced: peripheral blood. The chain is built from TRBV29-1 and TRBJ2-7; 8 nucleotides line up with TRBD2. In nucleotides, the CDR3 is TGCAGCGTATCCGGGACTAGGGGTAACGAGCAGTACTTC. It is translated as CSVSGTRGNEQYF.